This T cell receptor beta chain is from a study of cytomegalovirus exposure and HLA in healthy donors. The sample holds a few counts of this clone. In the PCR, 60 Vbeta and 13 Jbeta primers were used. Profiling relied on immunoSEQ multiplex PCR, and the TCRdb table lists in-frame clones only, not all of them. The table shows 130,000 or so clones, with over 60% occurring only once. V dropped 1 base and J dropped 0; count of bases not matched to a gene: 11. The CDR3 extends over 18 amino acids. The germline V gene encodes CDR1 SGHTA and CDR2 FQGTGA. The TCR originated in a female donor in good health and CMV-seronegative. Sequenced: PBMCs. The chain uses TRBV7-3 and TRBJ2-7; 8 bases map to TRBD1. In DNA, the CDR3 is TGTGCCAGCAGCTTAATTCCCATTGGACAGGGAAGCTCCTACGAGCAGTACTTC. Its translation is CASSLIPIGQGSSYEQYF.